The rows below give T cell receptor beta chains drawn from one sample of a study of T cells after yellow fever vaccination. Each CDR3 protein is one row after TCRdb ran MiXCR on the 5' RACE reads. The table has hundreds of thousands of distinct CDR3 sequences, just over 20% seen once; the top ten hold 15% to 20%. The sequencing here drew on PBMCs, taken approximately 22 days after the first yellow fever vaccination. These receptors all stem from a man between 18 and 35 years old who received the YFV17D yellow fever vaccine. CDR3s include the opening cysteine and the closing phenylalanine or tryptophan. Fields, in order: clone size, D gene, V gene, J gene, CDR3 protein, CDR3 DNA. A D gene is named only where the DNA matches it firmly. Size tells how often a clone was seen (once, few, many) or the class of an expanded clone, and some rows leave it out.

many	TRBD2	TRBV18	TRBJ2-2	CASSPPGLVGTGELFF	TGTGCCAGCTCACCACCTGGACTAGTGGGGACCGGGGAGCTGTTTTTT
few	TRBD1	TRBV5-1	TRBJ2-5	CASSNRQGLRQETQYF	TGCGCCAGCAGCAACAGACAGGGTCTCCGCCAAGAGACCCAGTACTTC
many	-	TRBV5-1	TRBJ2-3	CASSLRTAPDTQYF	TGCGCCAGCAGCCTCCGGACAGCCCCGGATACGCAGTATTTT
-	-	TRBV7-2	TRBJ2-4	CASSLQGNLAKNIQYF	TGTGCCAGCAGCCTACAGGGAAATTTAGCCAAAAACATTCAGTACTTC
-	TRBD1	TRBV27	TRBJ1-2	CASRPTGARGYTF	TGTGCCAGCAGGCCCACAGGGGCGCGGGGCTACACCTTC
few	TRBD1	TRBV24-1	TRBJ2-5	CATGDREGRAQYF	TGTGCCACCGGGGACAGGGAAGGCAGGGCCCAGTACTTC
-	-	TRBV20-1	TRBJ2-5	CSARDAPGLGQETRYF	TGCAGTGCTAGAGACGCCCCCGGGCTGGGGCAAGAGACCCGGTACTTC
few	-	TRBV20-1	TRBJ1-1	CSAREGGTAEAFF	TGCAGTGCTAGGGAGGGGGGTACCGCTGAAGCTTTCTTT
-	TRBD2	TRBV19	TRBJ2-2	CASSIMAGGTGELFF	TGTGCCAGTAGTATTATGGCGGGGGGCACCGGGGAGCTGTTTTTT
few	TRBD1	TRBV7-8	TRBJ2-1	CASSWADRDRAGSEQFF	TGTGCCAGCAGCTGGGCCGACCGGGACAGGGCTGGCAGTGAGCAGTTCTTC
-	-	TRBV7-2	TRBJ1-2	CASSFGNRWYGYTF	TGTGCCAGCAGCTTCGGGAACCGTTGGTATGGCTACACCTTC
-	-	TRBV4-1	TRBJ2-1	CASSHPLAGEDNEQFF	TGCGCCAGCAGCCACCCGCTGGCAGGGGAGGACAATGAGCAGTTCTTC
-	TRBD1	TRBV7-9	TRBJ1-2	CASRTGEVNYGYTF	TGTGCCAGCAGGACAGGGGAGGTTAACTATGGCTACACCTTC
-	-	TRBV5-8	TRBJ2-1	CASSLGFLPGSDNEQFF	TGTGCCAGCAGCTTGGGTTTCCTTCCTGGCTCGGACAATGAGCAGTTCTTC
few	-	TRBV20-1	TRBJ2-3	CSALTGESTDTQYF	TGCAGTGCCCTGACTGGGGAAAGCACAGATACGCAGTATTTT
-	-	TRBV20-1	TRBJ1-1	CSARDLQTNTEAFF	TGCAGTGCTAGAGATTTACAGACGAACACTGAAGCTTTCTTT
-	-	TRBV6-5	TRBJ2-1	CATFFEQFF	TGTGCCACCTTCTTCGAGCAGTTCTTC
many	-	TRBV7-2	TRBJ1-2	CASSPGQNYGYTF	TGTGCCAGCAGCCCGGGACAAAACTATGGCTACACCTTC
-	TRBD1	TRBV7-9	TRBJ2-1	CASSSFGTGSYNEQFF	TGTGCCAGCAGCTCATTCGGGACAGGCTCCTACAATGAGCAGTTCTTC
-	TRBD2	TRBV4-3	TRBJ2-1	CASGAGARLGEQFF	TGCGCCAGCGGAGCGGGGGCGCGCCTTGGGGAGCAGTTCTTC
few	-	TRBV19	TRBJ2-1	CASSPPRGYNEQFF	TGTGCCAGTAGTCCTCCCAGGGGATACAATGAGCAGTTCTTC
-	TRBD2	TRBV5-1	TRBJ2-5	CASSPGLATQTQYF	TGCGCCAGCAGCCCGGGACTAGCGACACAGACCCAGTACTTC
-	-	TRBV29-1	TRBJ1-1	CSVEVQQGTEAFF	TGCAGCGTTGAAGTCCAGCAGGGCACTGAAGCTTTCTTT
few	TRBD2	TRBV7-2	TRBJ2-5	CASNFGLAGQYQETQYF	TGTGCCAGCAACTTCGGACTAGCGGGGCAGTACCAAGAGACCCAGTACTTC
-	-	TRBV14	TRBJ2-3	CASSQVQGLGYTQYF	TGTGCCAGCAGCCAAGTCCAGGGGCTCGGGTATACGCAGTATTTT
few	TRBD1	TRBV10-3	TRBJ2-2	CAIKGAGTGELFF	TGTGCCATCAAGGGGGCTGGAACCGGGGAGCTGTTTTTT
-	-	TRBV5-5	TRBJ1-1	CASNRKGNTEAFF	TGTGCCAGCAACCGGAAGGGAAACACTGAAGCTTTCTTT
few	TRBD1	TRBV20-1	TRBJ1-1	CSALGGAGTEAFF	TGCAGTGCCCTAGGGGGCGCCGGCACTGAAGCTTTCTTT
many	TRBD2	TRBV7-9	TRBJ2-7	CASSLYLAGLEQYF	TGTGCCAGCAGCTTATACCTAGCGGGACTCGAGCAGTACTTC
-	-	TRBV6-2/TRBV6-3	TRBJ2-7	CASSYYDSSSYEQYF	TGTGCCAGCAGTTACTATGACTCGAGCTCCTACGAGCAGTACTTC
many	TRBD1	TRBV7-9	TRBJ2-1	CASSLGRTGPHNEQFF	TGTGCCAGCAGCTTGGGGCGGACAGGGCCGCACAATGAGCAGTTCTTC
-	TRBD1	TRBV10-3	TRBJ1-1	CAISESTGGAGEAFF	TGTGCCATCAGTGAGTCAACAGGGGGCGCGGGGGAAGCTTTCTTT
-	TRBD1	TRBV4-2	TRBJ1-1	CASSQAGGITEAFF	TGTGCCAGCAGCCAAGCAGGGGGGATCACTGAAGCTTTCTTT
-	-	TRBV7-8	TRBJ2-3	CASSFVQADPDTQYF	TGTGCCAGCAGCTTTGTCCAGGCCGACCCAGATACGCAGTATTTT
few	-	TRBV5-1	TRBJ2-7	CASSAGPSSYEQYF	TGCGCCAGCAGCGCGGGGCCGAGCTCCTACGAGCAGTACTTC
-	-	TRBV29-1	TRBJ2-3	CSVPRLGPDTQYF	TGCAGCGTTCCCAGACTAGGGCCAGATACGCAGTATTTT
-	-	TRBV6-5	TRBJ2-2	CASSYSISPSTGELFF	TGTGCCAGCAGTTACTCGATTTCGCCGAGCACCGGGGAGCTGTTTTTT
-	TRBD2	TRBV20-1	TRBJ2-3	CSARDPRGGGVRDTQYF	TGCAGTGCTAGAGATCCGCGAGGCGGGGGAGTTAGAGATACGCAGTATTTT
many	TRBD1	TRBV5-1	TRBJ2-1	CASSQPGQGVNEQFF	TGCGCCAGCAGCCAACCGGGACAGGGAGTCAATGAGCAGTTCTTC
few	-	TRBV11-1	TRBJ2-1	CASSDISSYNEQFF	TGTGCCAGCAGCGACATTAGCTCCTACAATGAGCAGTTCTTC
-	TRBD1	TRBV7-3	TRBJ2-5	CASSPTPPGQGVGETQYF	TGTGCCAGCAGCCCCACTCCCCCGGGACAGGGAGTAGGGGAGACCCAGTACTTC
few	-	TRBV20-1	TRBJ2-5	CSSGGPALETQYF	TGCAGTTCCGGGGGCCCTGCTCTGGAGACCCAGTACTTC
few	TRBD1	TRBV4-1	TRBJ1-5	CASSLQGASNQPQHF	TGCGCCAGCAGCCTCCAGGGGGCAAGCAATCAGCCCCAGCATTTT
-	TRBD1	TRBV6-5	TRBJ1-4	CASSYSTGGREKLFF	TGTGCCAGCAGTTACAGTACAGGGGGCCGGGAAAAACTGTTTTTT
few	-	TRBV15	TRBJ1-2	CATSPHRSTYGNNYGYTF	TGTGCCACCAGCCCCCACAGGAGTACCTACGGGAATAACTATGGCTACACCTTC
few	-	TRBV11-2	TRBJ2-3	CASSSRGWGRGTDTQYF	TGTGCCAGCAGCTCCCGAGGATGGGGGCGCGGCACAGATACGCAGTATTTT
few	-	TRBV12-3/TRBV12-4	TRBJ1-5	CASTMGGNQPQHF	TGTGCCAGCACTATGGGGGGGAATCAGCCCCAGCATTTT
-	TRBD1	TRBV12-3/TRBV12-4	TRBJ2-7	CASRHRGSSYEQYF	TGTGCCAGCAGACACAGGGGGTCCTCCTACGAGCAGTACTTC
few	TRBD2	TRBV7-7	TRBJ2-5	CASSTGLAGGETQYF	TGTGCCAGCAGCACGGGACTAGCGGGGGGGGAGACCCAGTACTTC
-	-	TRBV7-2	TRBJ2-7	CASSLSYRGAYEQYF	TGTGCCAGCAGCTTATCTTATCGGGGCGCCTACGAGCAGTACTTC
-	TRBD1	TRBV10-3	TRBJ2-5	CAIREMGTAQETQYF	TGTGCCATCAGGGAAATGGGGACAGCCCAAGAGACCCAGTACTTC
-	-	TRBV19	TRBJ1-1	CASGPRQTNTEAFF	TGTGCCAGCGGCCCAAGGCAAACTAACACTGAAGCTTTCTTT
-	-	TRBV14	TRBJ2-3	CASSQVGWGKRTDTQYF	TGTGCCAGCAGCCAAGTAGGTTGGGGGAAGAGAACAGATACGCAGTATTTT